This T cell receptor (beta chain) was found in a study of shared clonotypes between healthy human individuals (dated by TCRdb to the early 2020s). For context, the study as a whole: The cohort included a few men and a couple of women between 18 and 49 years of age. For each donor, CD4 naive and CD4 memory were each given three plates, CD8 naive was given two plates, and CD8 memory was given one plate. To estimate repertoire size and how much clonotype sharing occurs between individuals, the study deeply sequenced the blood TCR repertoires of several healthy adults. Libraries were prepared and TCR repertoires were sequenced by different laboratories using diverse techniques, in order to increase sequencing depth and limit assay-specific biases. Per donor, leukapheresis produced somewhere between about 0.94 and 9 billion PBMCs. Study-wide conclusions, independent of this receptor: Only blood was sampled, and tissue TCR repertoires likely differ from those in blood. Pairwise subsampling led to the expectation that sequencing depth would affect the degree of clonotype sharing among donors. Clonotypes shared by all four sorted-subset donors showed higher generation probabilities than non-shared clonotypes. The genetic and exposure-history diversity represented was limited by the small number of donors. Larger estimated clonotype richness was generally found for naive subsets than for memory subsets. Incomplete sequencing was indicated by rarefaction of sorted-subset datasets, despite the large sequencing depth. Across a few donors, around 5% of naive CD4, 3% to 4% of naive CD8, 2.3% of memory CD4, and over 0.35% of memory CD8 clonotypes were shared.

Using the deep immunoSEQ assay, TCR CDR3 regions were amplified from genomic DNA by multiplex PCR. Extracted genomic DNA from each cell subset was spread evenly across all wells of several immunoSEQ 96-well plates, with each plate serving as a replicate. For sorted subsets, each replicate PCR was loaded with 200 ng genomic DNA, equivalent to 25,000 to 35,000 T cell genomes. Purified libraries were quantified with a Qubit 3.0 fluorometer, sized on a Bioanalyzer 2100, and re-quantified with the KAPA Library Quantification kit. Every immunoSEQ 96-well plate was sequenced on a dedicated single-read 150-cycle Illumina NextSeq 550 flow cell. The source study handled its data this way. Because only junctional sequences without quality scores were contained in the immunoSEQ output, filtering matching that applied to full-length reads could not be performed. To assign V/J genes and CDR3, sequences were annotated against IMGT germline references using PyIR, a Python wrapper for IgBLAST v1.9. Reads were removed for weak V/J assignments (E-value above 1e-6), missing CDR3, stop codons, out-of-frame junctions, or ambiguous translated residues. A V3J clonotype was defined by an identical inferred V gene, J gene, and CDR3 amino acid sequence. Percentage overlap between repertoires was calculated by dividing the number of shared unique clonotypes by the size of the smaller repertoire. Richness of each repertoire was evaluated using RTK rarefaction, the Chao1 estimator, and Recon v2.1 estimates of unobserved clonotypes. Generation probabilities for all TCRbeta clonotypes obtained by the gDNA method from a handful of donors were computed using OLGA. Drawn from immuneACCESS, this table holds only the in-frame rearrangements with V and J called that TCRdb kept. Clones are partly lost; checked studies trace under half to an unresolved V gene and leave the rest unexplained. Clonal size and the V and J genes are those of that table, whereas D and trimming came from the DNA. This sample holds under 1,100,000 clones; roughly 74% were observed only once. Around 0.6% of the sample is taken by the ten largest.

The donors were healthy, HIV-negative adults with no recently reported acute infections or vaccinations. Every donor was a Caucasian adult living in Nashville, Tennessee, USA. CD4+ T cells were enriched by magnetic negative selection, after which naive cells were positively selected on CD45RA and the negative fraction was taken as the memory subset. Blood was collected by leukapheresis, and PBMCs were isolated by Ficoll-Histopaque density gradient centrifugation and then cryopreserved in liquid nitrogen vapor phase. Purity and quantity of every magnetically sorted T cell population were checked by analytical flow cytometry. Genomic DNA was isolated from every sorted fraction and measured by UV absorbance on a Nanodrop 2000c. Notes on this clone: It has no known antigen specificity. No much larger clone is present one base from it, and per-base qualities are unavailable.

V loses 0 bases of germline sequence and J loses 6 bases, and the interval between the two ends is 12 bases. Looking up the germline V gene (reference sequence) yields CDR1 SGHNT and CDR2 YYREEE. From the cysteine through the phenylalanine, the CDR3 covers 15 amino acids. Just the 45-base CDR3 DNA is kept, in frame starting at base 1. The rearranged chain carries TRBV5-4 and TRBJ1-4, with the D gene not confidently named. Sequenced sample: memory CD4+ T cells from PBMCs. The meaning of the sample's cell subset or site label: CD45RA-negative fraction. This sequence originates from a man aged 18 to 29 in good health. Some clones in this sample may be carry-over from other donors' samples. DNA sequence: TGTGCCAGCAGCTTGGAAGGCGCCCCAGATGAAAAACTGTTTTTT. This codes for CASSLEGAPDEKLFF.